Following are 32 T cell receptor beta chains from one sample sequenced in a study of blood T cell repertoires in COVID-19 (dated by TCRdb to 2018 to 2020). Libraries were constructed by the immunoSEQ multiplex PCR assay. TCRdb retrieved this table from immuneACCESS and kept in-frame rearrangements only. Not all clones are present; in checked studies, unresolved V genes account for under half, and no reason is known for the remainder. The sample table shows 180,000 or so clones, and roughly 88% are seen once. The ten largest make up 13% to 15% of the sample. Sample: PBMCs or T cells enriched from blood (not recorded which). These receptor sequences come from a man aged 50 or older who had recovered from COVID-19.

The chain combines TRBV3-1 (or the pseudogene TRBV3-2) with TRBJ1-2, with TRBD1 as a possible D gene (5 bases). This CDR3 comprises 14 residues. Trimming shortened V by 3 bases and J by 2 bases, and 10 bases separated the two germline ends. The germline CDR1 and CDR2 sequences are LGHDT and YNNKEL (reference sequence). CDR3 loop: CASSQGGSNYGYTF. DNA for the CDR3: TGTGCCAGCAGCCAGGGGGGTTCCAACTATGGCTACACCTTC.

This CDR3 is CASSFMRVQRVDTQYF. DNA for the CDR3: TGTGCCAGCAGTTTTATGAGGGTCCAGAGAGTAGATACGCAGTATTTT. V is TRBV28 and J is TRBJ2-3; maybe TRBD2 (5 bases). The germline V and J ends were trimmed by 3 bases and 5 bases, with 18 bases remaining between them. This CDR3 is built from 16 residues. CDR1 is MDHEN and CDR2 is SYDVKM in the germline V gene. The full variable domain, with the rest looked up from reference TRBV28 and TRBJ2-3, is DVKVTQSSRYLVKRTGEKVFLECVQDMDHENMFWYRQDPGLGLRLIYFSYDVKMKEKGDIPEGYSVSREKKERFSLILESASTNQTSMYLCASSFMRVQRVDTQYFGPGTRLTVL.

This rearrangement joins TRBV5-1 to TRBJ2-7, with TRBD1 as a possible D gene (6 bases). V lost 3 bases and J 0 bases, leaving 16 bases between the germline ends. This CDR3 contains 16 residues. Germline loops: CDR1 SGHRS, CDR2 YFSETQ. The CDR3 here is CASSSRGRGTSYEQYF. CDR3 coding DNA: TGCGCCAGCAGCTCCCGTGGCAGGGGAACCTCCTACGAGCAGTACTTC.

The chain uses TRBV18 and TRBJ1-5, with a weak D call TRBD1 (5 bases). There are 15 residues in the CDR3. With 0 bases removed from V and 3 bases from J, the gap between germline ends came to 9 bases. The germline V gene has CDR1 KGHSH and CDR2 LQKENI. CDR3 in DNA: TGTGCCAGCTCACCACCTGACAGAGTCAATCAGCCCCAGCATTTT. Translation gives CASSPPDRVNQPQHF.

The chain employs TRBV10-3 and TRBJ1-1; TRBD1 aligns across 8 bases. CDR3 size: 12 residues. J gave up 6 bases and V 8 bases, and 5 bases lay outside the gene matches. Germline values: CDR1 ENHRY, CDR2 SYGVKD. CDR3 DNA sequence: TGTGCCATCGGACAGGGAGGCGCTGAAGCTTTCTTT. Protein product: CAIGQGGAEAFF.

V and J are TRBV27 and TRBJ2-7, with a weak D call TRBD2 (7 bases). The germline V gene encodes CDR1 MNHEY and CDR2 SMNVEV (reference sequence). The CDR3 has 12 residues. V lost 6 bases and J 6 bases, leaving 12 bases between the germline ends. The CDR3 sequence: CASSPGGSEQYF. Written as DNA, the CDR3 is TGTGCCAGCAGCCCGGGGGGCAGCGAGCAGTACTTC.

This clone was detected once. The chain employs TRBV4-2 and TRBJ2-1; D is undetermined. The V end was cut by 8 bases, the J end by 4 bases, with 15 bases between. CDR1 and CDR2 (germline): LGHNA, YNFKEQ. This CDR3 spans 14 amino acids. The CDR3 DNA reads as TGTGCCAGCCGCCCGGTTGGCGGTTACAATGAGCAGTTCTTC. It codes for CASRPVGGYNEQFF.

The CDR3, as DNA: TGCAGTGCTAGTCGGGACAGCCTGAACACTGAAGCTTTCTTT. It is translated as CSASRDSLNTEAFF. This chain joins TRBV20-1 and TRBJ1-1; 7 bases fit TRBD1. The CDR3 is 14 residues long. Germline-derived CDR1 and CDR2 are DFQATT and SNEGSKA (reference sequence). With 3 bases clipped from V and 0 bases from J, the junction kept 4 bases outside the gene matches.

The chain has TRBV25-1 and TRBJ1-6, with a weak D call TRBD1 (5 bases). CDR1 and CDR2 (germline): MGHDK, SYGVNS. With 1 base removed from V and 10 bases from J, the gap between germline ends came to 11 bases. CDR3 length: 14 amino acids. The CDR3 DNA reads as TGTGCCAGCAGTGAATTTGGAGGGGAGTCACCCCTCCACTTT. Its protein product is CASSEFGGESPLHF.

This clone has only a few counts. CDR3 bases: TGTGCAGCAGTTGCGACAGGGGAATATTTGAAGAGACGGACCCAGTACTTC. This translates into CAAVATGEYLKRRTQYF. J is TRBJ2-5 and V is TRBV6-4, with 8 bases lining up with TRBD1. The CDR3 is 17 amino acids. Germline V gene lookup returns CDR1 MRHNA and CDR2 SNTAGT.

V and J are TRBV5-1 and TRBJ2-5, with D perhaps matching TRBD2 (6 bases). The V end was cut by 0 bases, the J end by 7 bases, with 13 bases between. CDR3 length: 14 amino acids. Germline lookup yields CDR1 SGHRS and CDR2 YFSETQ. The CDR3 nucleotides are TGCGCCAGCAGCTTGGCTAGCGCCACGGGGACCCAGTACTTC. Residues: CASSLASATGTQYF.

The chain joins TRBV19 to TRBJ1-1; 8 bases fit TRBD1. In germline, CDR1 is LNHDA, CDR2 SQIVND (reference sequence). The J segment lost 0 bases and the V segment lost 6 bases, leaving 6 bases of the junction unmatched. The CDR3 length is 15 residues. The chain's CDR3 is CASRRQGYMNTEAFF. CDR3 bases: TGTGCCAGTAGGAGACAGGGGTACATGAACACTGAAGCTTTCTTT.

The V and J genes are TRBV4-1 and TRBJ2-5; D gene ambiguous. Germline-derived CDR1 and CDR2 are MGHRA and YSYEKL. The CDR3 loop spans 12 amino acids. V was clipped by 1 base and J by 3 bases, with 3 bases between them. CDR3 residues: CASSQVEETQYF. The CDR3 bases are TGCGCCAGCAGCCAAGTCGAAGAGACCCAGTACTTC.

The chain is built from TRBV4-2 and TRBJ2-1; 9 bases fit TRBD2. Germline assignment: CDR1 LGHNA and CDR2 YNFKEQ. There are 15 residues in the CDR3. The V segment lost 4 bases and the J segment 8 bases; nucleotides outside the gene matches: 9. CDR3 nucleotide sequence: TGTGCCAGCAGCCCGGCGAGCGGGGGGCTCCATGAGCAGTTCTTC. It translates to CASSPASGGLHEQFF.

In DNA form, the CDR3 reads TGTGCCATCAGCCAAGAACAGAGATCTGGAAACACCATATATTTT. Amino acids: CAISQEQRSGNTIYF. This chain joins TRBV10-3 and TRBJ1-3; D not resolved. Germline values: CDR1 ENHRY, CDR2 SYGVKD. V lost 6 bases to trimming and J lost 1 base, with 13 bases between them. The CDR3 covers 15 residues.

The rearrangement joins TRBV5-4 to TRBJ1-3, with D unclear. The CDR3 totals 14 residues. V dropped 4 bases and J dropped 5 bases, with 13 bases sitting between them. The germline gives CDR1 SGHNT, CDR2 YYREEE (reference sequence). The CDR3 sequence: CASSTTSRRNTIYF. CDR3 nucleotide sequence: TGTGCCAGCAGCACCACGTCGCGTAGAAACACCATATATTTT.

Details on this clone: Other DNA sequences from this sample encode an identical CDR3 as well. The V call is TRBV6-5, the J call TRBJ2-7, with D perhaps TRBD1 (6 bases). The CDR3 consists of 12 residues. Germline CDR1 MNHEY, CDR2 SVGAGI. Trimming removed 6 bases at V and 5 bases at J, with 11 bases between. CDR3 loop: CASSPTGHEQYF. The CDR3 DNA is TGTGCCAGCAGCCCCACAGGGCACGAGCAGTACTTC.

The genes are TRBV28 and TRBJ1-1; possible D gene TRBD1, 5 bases. Trimming removed 7 bases from V and 4 bases from J, with 16 bases in between. This CDR3 region has 14 residues. Germline assignment: CDR1 MDHEN and CDR2 SYDVKM. CDR3 DNA: TGTGCCAGCACCTTGACTCCTCAGGGCACTGAAGCTTTCTTT. Its translation is CASTLTPQGTEAFF.

V and J are TRBV24-1 and TRBJ2-5, with a weak D call TRBD1 (5 bases). The V gene lost 7 bases and the J gene lost 4 bases, with 12 bases spanning the gap. Looked up from germline, CDR1 is KGHDR and CDR2 is SFDVKD. The CDR3 is made up of 13 amino acids. The CDR3 region has the DNA TGTGCCACCAGCAGTTCAGGGTCAGAGACCCAGTACTTC. This sequence encodes CATSSSGSETQYF.

This chain connects TRBV7-3 to TRBJ2-3; 7 nucleotides line up with TRBD2. Germline assignment: CDR1 SGHTA and CDR2 FQGTGA. The CDR3 runs to 14 residues. V trimming: 10 bases; J trimming: 2 bases; junction bases outside the gene matches: 9. CDR3 coding DNA: TGTGCCACCTCGTGGGGGGGGGACACAGATACGCAGTATTTT. Protein: CATSWGGDTDTQYF.

The chain uses TRBV4-1 and TRBJ1-6, with D possibly matching TRBD1 (6 bases). Germline V gene data show CDR1 as MGHRA and CDR2 as YSYEKL. Trimming shortened V by 1 base and J by 7 bases, and 11 bases separated the two germline ends. The CDR3 runs to 15 residues. CDR3 nucleotide sequence: TGCGCCAGCAGCCAAGGAGTTCAGGGGAATTCACCCCTCCACTTT. This encodes CASSQGVQGNSPLHF.

The sample holds many counts of this clone. V is TRBV15 and J is TRBJ1-6; 7 nucleotides match TRBD1. The CDR3 totals 18 residues. Germline V lookup: CDR1 LNHNV, CDR2 YYDKDF (reference sequence). J was trimmed by 7 bases and V by 0 bases; bases with no gene match: 12. The CDR3 nucleotides are TGTGCCACCAGCAGAGAATATACCGCGACAGGGACCAATTCACCCCTCCACTTT. The encoded protein is CATSREYTATGTNSPLHF.

The chain links TRBV6-5 to TRBJ1-2, with 8 bases fitting TRBD1. Germline V gene lookup returns CDR1 MNHEY and CDR2 SVGAGI. The CDR3 contains 14 residues. V lost 7 bases, J lost 1 base, and 5 bases stayed unmatched. CDR3 bases: TGTGCCAGCACAATGGGACAGGTTAACTATGGCTACACCTTC. This encodes CASTMGQVNYGYTF.

As regards this clone: Other DNA sequences from this sample encode an identical CDR3 as well. The chain combines TRBV19 with TRBJ1-5, with TRBD1 matching over 9 bases. Trimming at V came to 3 bases and at J to 4 bases, leaving 7 bases not matched to a gene. Germline V gives CDR1 LNHDA, CDR2 SQIVND (reference sequence). The CDR3 sequence is 16 residues long. CDR3 sequence: CASSIASGTGNQPQHF. As DNA, the CDR3 is TGTGCCAGTAGTATCGCCTCCGGGACAGGGAATCAGCCCCAGCATTTT.

The rearrangement links TRBV30 to TRBJ1-5; the match to TRBD1 covers 8 bases. Trimming removed 4 bases from V and 2 bases from J; junction bases left unmatched: 13. The length of the CDR3 is 17 residues. The germline V gene encodes CDR1 GTSNPN and CDR2 SVGIG (reference sequence). This chain's CDR3 is CAWNSPGQALGNQPQHF. CDR3 DNA: TGTGCCTGGAATTCACCGGGACAGGCCCTGGGCAATCAGCCCCAGCATTTT.

J is TRBJ1-5 and V is TRBV6-1, with TRBD1 matching 7 bases. Trimming at V came to 4 bases and at J to 6 bases, leaving 12 bases not matched to a gene. The CDR3 covers 16 residues. Germline assignment: CDR1 MNHNS and CDR2 SASEGT. CDR3 sequence: CASSVSTGAGLQPQHF. CDR3 in DNA: TGTGCCAGCAGTGTCTCCACAGGGGCTGGCCTTCAGCCCCAGCATTTT.

The rearrangement joins TRBV6-5 to TRBJ1-2; 10 nucleotides line up with TRBD1. V dropped 0 bases and J dropped 2; count of bases not matched to a gene: 0. This CDR3 spans 15 amino acids. Germline CDR1 MNHEY, CDR2 SVGAGI. This chain's CDR3 is CASSYSDRGNYGYTF. For the CDR3, the DNA is TGTGCCAGCAGTTACTCGGACAGGGGGAACTATGGCTACACCTTC.

The chain is built from TRBV12-3 or TRBV12-4 and TRBJ1-1; a weak D match, TRBD1 (5 bases). The V end lost 0 bases, the J end lost 5 bases, and 7 bases lay between the germline ends. The CDR3 extends over 13 amino acids. CDR3 sequence (DNA): TGTGCCAGCAGTTTAGCCGACAGTACTGAAGCTTTCTTT. It specifies CASSLADSTEAFF.

This clone has more than one count but fewer than ten. The CDR3 DNA reads as TGTGCCAGCAGTTTCACCGGGCAGGGGGCGAGCTACACCTTC. Protein: CASSFTGQGASYTF. The chain joins TRBV6-5 to TRBJ1-2; the match to TRBD1 covers 8 bases. Germline-derived CDR1 and CDR2 are MNHEY and SVGAGI. The CDR3 consists of 14 residues. The V gene end was trimmed by 4 bases and the J gene end by 9 bases; junction bases not matched to a gene: 10.

Only one count was recorded for this clone. This rearrangement joins TRBV25-1 to TRBJ2-7; a weak D match, TRBD2 (6 bases). This CDR3 region has 13 residues. V lost 3 bases and J lost 5, with 11 bases in between. Germline CDR1 MGHDK, CDR2 SYGVNS. CDR3 nucleotide sequence: TGTGCCAGCAGTGATCCAGGGAGGCACGAGCAGTACTTC. Its translation: CASSDPGRHEQYF.

The gene calls are TRBV6-5 and TRBJ1-5; TRBD1 matches at 7 bases. Trimming removed 8 bases from V and 4 bases from J; junction bases left unmatched: 8. The germline CDR1 and CDR2 sequences are MNHEY and SVGAGI. This CDR3 has 14 amino acids. DNA for the CDR3: TGTGCCAGCGGCCAGGGGGGAATAAATCAGCCCCAGCATTTT. Its translation is CASGQGGINQPQHF.

The chain recombines TRBV19 with TRBJ1-6, with D possibly being TRBD1 (5 bases). Trimming left V 0 bases short and J 10 bases short, with 13 bases between. This CDR3 is built from 15 residues. CDR1 and CDR2 from the germline V gene are LNHDA and SQIVND (reference sequence). The CDR3 is CASSIETGDRSPLHF. CDR3 nucleotides: TGTGCCAGTAGTATAGAGACGGGGGATAGGTCACCCCTCCACTTT.